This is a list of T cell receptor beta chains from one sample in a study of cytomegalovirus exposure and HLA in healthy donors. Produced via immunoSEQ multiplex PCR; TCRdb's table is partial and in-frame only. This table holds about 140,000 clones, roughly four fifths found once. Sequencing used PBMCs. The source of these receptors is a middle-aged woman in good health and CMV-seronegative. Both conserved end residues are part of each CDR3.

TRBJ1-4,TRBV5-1,CASSPGGEKLFF
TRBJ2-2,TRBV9,CASSVGGGVVGELFF
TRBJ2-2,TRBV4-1,CASSQRQGPNTGELFF
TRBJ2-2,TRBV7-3,CASSRGTGELFF
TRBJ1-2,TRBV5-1,CASRNRNRGGYTF
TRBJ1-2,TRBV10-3,CAISEWGVYYGYTF
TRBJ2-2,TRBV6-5,CASSSRVPGELFF
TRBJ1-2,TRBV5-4,CASSLQQGGGYGYTF
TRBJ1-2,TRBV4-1,CASSQEGRIAGGYTF
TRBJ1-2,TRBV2,CASSRTGGRYGYTF
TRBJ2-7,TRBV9,CASSVGVGGGSYEQYF
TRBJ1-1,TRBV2,CASSEALGDRVDYTEAFF
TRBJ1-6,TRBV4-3,CASSQDLWGSDNSPLHF
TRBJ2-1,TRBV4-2,CASSQETGSNEQFF
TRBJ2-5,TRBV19,CASTAGQGFRETQYF
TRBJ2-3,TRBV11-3,CASSLDSRGADTQYF
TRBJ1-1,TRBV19,CASSIWRDTGAFF
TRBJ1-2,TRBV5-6,CASSLFQGLNYGYTF
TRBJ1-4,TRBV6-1,CASSLTGSEKLFF
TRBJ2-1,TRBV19,CASSSLAGGPNEQFF
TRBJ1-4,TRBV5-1,CASSLTGEGEKLFF
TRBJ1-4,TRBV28,CASRGRGKGTNEKLFF
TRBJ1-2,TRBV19,CASSITGYGYTF
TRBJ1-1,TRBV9,CASSLVGQGLNTEAFF
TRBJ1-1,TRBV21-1,CASSKRRTGANTEAFF
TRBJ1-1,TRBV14,CASSQNRGNTEAFF
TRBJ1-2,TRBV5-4,CASSLDGYGYTF
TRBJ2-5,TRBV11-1,CASSLGDTGETQYF
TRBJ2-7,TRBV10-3,CAISEGQGSYEQYF
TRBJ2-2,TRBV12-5,CASGLVSGQTGWGELFF
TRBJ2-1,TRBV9,CASSVYRGGNEQFF
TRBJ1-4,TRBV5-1,CASSPGQGVEKLFF
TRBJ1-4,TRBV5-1,CASSLITANEKLFF
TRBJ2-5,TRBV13,CASSLGDRGWETQYF
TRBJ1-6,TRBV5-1,CASSLTGARYNSPLHF
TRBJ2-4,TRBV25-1,CASSGTTSKNIQYF
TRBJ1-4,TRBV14,CASSPRGASRGEKLFF
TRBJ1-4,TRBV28,CASKLPRTGGGLFF
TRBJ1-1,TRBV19,CASRTPMNTEAFF
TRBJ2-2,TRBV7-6,CASSLTGDTGELFF
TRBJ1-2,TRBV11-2,CASSLVGTGGDGYTF
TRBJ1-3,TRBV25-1,CASRTGSSGNTIYF
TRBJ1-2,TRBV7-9,CASTKDSNYGYTF
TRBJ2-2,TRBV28,CASSQGFSGELFF
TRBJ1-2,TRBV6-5,CASSYNQDRLNYGYTF
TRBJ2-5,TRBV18,CASSPYFRGGQETQYF
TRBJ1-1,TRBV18,CASSHRQSMNTEAFF
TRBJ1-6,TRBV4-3,CASSQDQGDLSPLHF
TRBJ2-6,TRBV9,CASSPGSGANVLTF
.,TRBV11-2,CASSRSYEQYF
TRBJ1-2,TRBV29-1,CSVERGKSYGYTF
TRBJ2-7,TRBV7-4,CASSLARNDRRPSYEQYF
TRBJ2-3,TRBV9,CASSVLQGGILDTQYF
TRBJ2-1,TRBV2,CASQATITDLYNEQFF
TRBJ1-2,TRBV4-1,CASSQEGQVSGGYTF
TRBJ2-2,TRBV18,CASSPGLANTGELFF
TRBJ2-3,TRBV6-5,CASSYSGARRDTQYF
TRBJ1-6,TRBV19,CASSGGRSYNSPLHF
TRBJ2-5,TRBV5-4,CASSSGAQFKETQYF
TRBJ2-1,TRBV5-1,CASSEGQSSYNEQFF